These 19 T cell receptor beta chains were sequenced from one sample in a study of T cell responses to AZD1222 COVID-19 vaccine. Profiled with immunoSEQ multiplex PCR; TCRdb holds only in-frame clones, not every one. The sample comprises roughly 180,000 clones, around 88% of which are singletons, and 0.49% rests with the top ten. The starting material was peripheral blood, obtained on day 0 of AZD1222 vaccination. The receptors here all came from an adult in good health.

CDR3 loop: CASSLEGGFSEAFF. Written as DNA, the CDR3 is TGTGCCAGCAGCTTAGAGGGTGGGTTTTCTGAAGCTTTCTTT. This chain connects TRBV11-2 to TRBJ1-1; D is unclear. Germline CDR1 reads SGHAT; CDR2 reads FQNNGV. The ends were cut back, 0 bases at V and 6 bases at J, with 11 bases in the middle. The CDR3 runs 14 residues.

The chain is built from TRBV11-2 and TRBJ2-3; D unresolved. Deletions cut 4 bases from V and 4 bases from J, with 15 bases between. The CDR3 has 15 residues. In germline, CDR1 is SGHAT, CDR2 FQNNGV. In DNA form, the CDR3 reads TGTGCCAGCAGCTCTCAACCCGCCTCCTCAGATACGCAGTATTTT. Translation: CASSSQPASSDTQYF.

The CDR3, as DNA: TGCGCCAGCAGCTTGGTGATAAATGGCTACGAGCAGTACTTC. Amino acid sequence: CASSLVINGYEQYF. This rearrangement joins TRBV5-1 to TRBJ2-7, with unresolved D. V lost 0 bases and J lost 3, with 10 bases in between. This CDR3 is 14 amino acids long. CDR1 is SGHRS, CDR2 YFSETQ, per germline.

The chain combines TRBV7-2 with TRBJ2-1, with D possibly called TRBD1 or TRBD2 (5 bases each). Trimming removed 1 base from V and 7 bases from J, with 11 bases in between. Germline values: CDR1 SGHTA, CDR2 FQGNSA. CDR3 length: 14 residues. This CDR3 is CASSLGGARNEQFF. The DNA of the CDR3 is TGTGCCAGCAGCTTAGGAGGGGCAAGAAATGAGCAGTTCTTC.

The J gene is TRBJ2-7, the V gene TRBV4-2; a possible D gene is TRBD2 (5 bases). Germline V gives CDR1 LGHNA, CDR2 YNFKEQ. This CDR3 is built from 16 residues. Trimming left V 0 bases short and J 3 bases short, with 15 bases between. The CDR3 bases are TGTGCCAGCAGCCAAGAGAGGGTAACCCTTAGCTACGAGCAGTACTTC. This codes for CASSQERVTLSYEQYF.

About this clone itself: Germline and junction disagree at one end, which may indicate a read error. The chain employs TRBV7-2 and TRBJ1-2; D is possibly TRBD1 (5 bases). The CDR3 length is 16 residues. Germline CDR1 reads SGHTA; CDR2 reads FQGNSA. Written as DNA, the CDR3 is TGTGCCAGCAGCTTAGGTGGGGTGGGCAGGGACTACGGCTACACCTTC. Translating it yields CASSLGGVGRDYGYTF.

The chain joins TRBV7-2 to TRBJ1-5, with unresolved D. Deletions cut 5 bases from V and 0 bases from J, with 8 bases between. The CDR3 totals 14 residues. From germline, CDR1 is SGHTA and CDR2 FQGNSA. The CDR3 bases are TGTGCCAGCAGCCCCCTAAATAGCAATCAGCCCCAGCATTTT. Translating it yields CASSPLNSNQPQHF. Filled out from reference TRBV7-2 and TRBJ1-5, the complete variable domain reads GAGVSQSPSNKVTEKGKDVELRCDPISGHTALYWYRQSLGQGLEFLIYFQGNSAPDKSGLPSDRFSAERTGGSVSTLTIQRTQQEDSAVYLCASSPLNSNQPQHFGDGTRLSIL.

The table lists this clone with a count of one. The chain combines TRBV9 with TRBJ1-2; D ambiguous. The CDR3 spans 14 residues. Trimming removed 4 bases from V and 7 bases from J, with 17 bases in between. CDR1 is SGDLS and CDR2 is YYNGEE in the germline V gene. The CDR3 region is CASSPSGRVAGYTF. The CDR3 nucleotides read TGTGCCAGCAGCCCCAGCGGGCGGGTCGCTGGCTACACCTTC.

This chain links TRBV5-6 with TRBJ2-1; 7 nucleotides align to TRBD2. The V gene end was trimmed by 0 bases and the J gene end by 5 bases; junction bases not matched to a gene: 8. Looked up from germline, CDR1 is SGHDT and CDR2 is YYEEEE. The CDR3 length is 16 residues. CDR3 nucleotide sequence: TGTGCCAGCAGCTTGGGAGTGGTAGCGGGTCACAATGAGCAGTTCTTC. It is translated as CASSLGVVAGHNEQFF.

This CDR3 reads CASSSGSGVGYGYTF. CDR3 nucleotides: TGCGCCAGCAGCTCCGGGTCAGGGGTGGGGTATGGCTACACCTTC. This chain links TRBV5-1 with TRBJ1-2; maybe TRBD1 (6 bases). The CDR3 covers 15 residues. Looked up from germline, CDR1 is SGHRS and CDR2 is YFSETQ. With 3 bases removed from V and 5 bases from J, the gap between germline ends came to 17 bases.

This rearrangement joins TRBV3-1 (or the pseudogene TRBV3-2) to TRBJ1-3, with a weak D call TRBD1 (5 bases). The V gene's germline CDR1 is LGHDT and CDR2 YNNKEL (reference sequence). V gave up 4 bases and J gave up 2 bases, with 12 bases separating them. This CDR3 region has 15 residues. The CDR3 loop is CASSPPGLTGNTIYF. For the CDR3, the DNA is TGTGCCAGCAGCCCGCCGGGGCTGACTGGAAACACCATATATTTT.

The chain recombines TRBV12-3 or TRBV12-4 with TRBJ1-1; D gene uncertain. Trimming stripped 4 bases from V and 5 bases from J, with 8 bases between. The CDR3 is 12 residues long. DNA for the CDR3: TGTGCCAGCAGTTCTGTGGATACTGAAGCTTTCTTT. Translated, it gives CASSSVDTEAFF.

The table lists this clone with a count of one. This chain links TRBV27 with TRBJ1-5, with D hard to call. Germline CDR1 and CDR2: MNHEY and SMNVEV (reference sequence). V dropped 2 bases and J dropped 5 bases, with 7 bases sitting between them. The CDR3 extends over 13 amino acids. The CDR3 DNA sequence: TGTGCCAGCAGTTTAGGGTCAGATCAGCCCCAGCATTTT. It encodes CASSLGSDQPQHF.

The V call is TRBV5-1, the J call TRBJ2-3; the D gene is possibly TRBD2 (5 bases). CDR3 length: 16 residues. From germline, CDR1 is SGHRS and CDR2 YFSETQ. The V gene lost 0 bases and the J gene lost 3 bases, with 14 bases spanning the gap. CDR3 protein: CASSLGTAPKTDTQYF. The DNA of the CDR3 is TGCGCCAGCAGCTTGGGGACTGCTCCCAAGACAGATACGCAGTATTTT.

The chain combines TRBV9 with TRBJ1-5; D is unclear. The CDR3 is 15 amino acids. Per germline, CDR1 SGDLS and CDR2 YYNGEE. Trimming cost V 4 bases and J 9 bases, with 20 bases left between them. CDR3 loop: CASSPRTVVVGPQHF. Written as DNA, the CDR3 is TGTGCCAGCAGCCCCCGAACGGTGGTGGTGGGGCCCCAGCATTTT.

V and J are TRBV11-2 and TRBJ2-7; 10 bases are shared with TRBD1. The CDR3 is 14 amino acids. CDR1 SGHAT and CDR2 FQNNGV come from the germline V gene. V was pared by 4 bases and J by 5 bases, with 5 bases of the junction left unmatched. As DNA, the CDR3 is TGTGCCAGCAGCTCCGGGACAGGGGAAAACGAGCAGTACTTC. Translating gives CASSSGTGENEQYF.

The gene calls are TRBV2 and TRBJ2-3; possibly TRBD2 for D (7 bases). Trimming removed 7 bases at V and 2 bases at J, with 16 bases between. Germline V gene data show CDR1 as SNHLY and CDR2 as FYNNEI. The CDR3 is made up of 15 amino acids. This CDR3 reads CASTGSGGPTDTQYF. Here the CDR3 DNA reads TGTGCCAGCACCGGGTCCGGGGGGCCCACAGATACGCAGTATTTT.

This clone was picked up one time. V usage is TRBV7-9 and J usage is TRBJ2-5, with unresolved D. The CDR3 is 13 amino acids. The germline CDR1 and CDR2 sequences are SEHNR and FQNEAQ (reference sequence). The germline V and J ends were trimmed by 7 bases and 5 bases, with 14 bases remaining between them. In DNA form, the CDR3 reads TGTGCCAGCACCCCTCCCGCTCGGGAGACCCAGTACTTC. Its translation: CASTPPARETQYF.

This chain connects TRBV30 to TRBJ1-2; the D is unclear. The germline CDR1 and CDR2 sequences are GTSNPN and SVGIG (reference sequence). The length of the CDR3 is 12 residues. The V and J ends lost 5 bases and 2 bases respectively, with 9 bases between them. The CDR3 reads CAWVSRNYGYTF. CDR3 nucleotides: TGTGCCTGGGTAAGCAGGAACTATGGCTACACCTTC.